The clone carrying this T cell receptor beta chain showed up just a few times. Its antigen is as yet unknown. The data stem from a study of T cells in Graves' hyperthyroidism and ophthalmopathy. Amplified TCR beta CDR3 regions derived from RNA transcripts. When the TCR CDR3 underwent first-round RT-PCR, the HTBI primer set was used. Each CDR3 protein gets one entry after TCRdb re-called the multiplex PCR reads with MiXCR. The sample contains around 300,000 distinct CDR3 sequences, 25% to 30% of which appear only once. Study-wide findings and caveats: Blood shared most expanded thyroid clonotypes above 0.001.

Recently diagnosed hyperthyroidism of less than 2 months' duration affected patients aged 18 to 65. Blood was obtained at the first hyperthyroidism diagnosis, which preceded any ophthalmopathy symptoms. The CDR3 has 13 amino acids. V lost 6 bases and J 1 base, leaving 9 bases between the germline ends. This chain joins TRBV12-3 or TRBV12-4 and TRBJ1-1; D is perhaps TRBD1 (5 bases). The source of this sequence is a man aged 40-49 years with Graves' hyperthyroidism that later progressed to Graves' ophthalmopathy. The sequencing input was blood. The CDR3 is CASRSTGNTEAFF. The CDR3 DNA reads as TGTGCCAGCAGATCTACAGGGAACACTGAAGCTTTCTTT.